Following are 21 T cell receptor beta chains from one sample sequenced in a study of T cell repertoires in cytomegalovirus infection. TCRdb used MiXCR to reprocess the reads, holding one entry per CDR3 protein. Altogether roughly 640,000 distinct CDR3 sequences are present, roughly a quarter being singletons, with the ten largest covering less than 10%. The sample consisted of CD8+ T cells from PBMCs. The receptor source for this set is a human donor in good health (CMV status not recorded). Some clones in this sample may be carry-over from other donors' samples.

This clonotype occurred a few times. The rearrangement uses TRBV20-1 and TRBJ2-7; D possibly uses TRBD1 or TRBD2 (6 bases each). CDR1 is DFQATT and CDR2 is SNEGSKA in the germline V gene (reference sequence). This CDR3 has 14 residues. V was cut by 3 bases and J by 2 bases, with 14 bases left in between. The CDR3 DNA follows: TGCAGTGCTAGGGGTGTGGAGGGGGCCTACGAGCAGTACTTC. Residues: CSARGVEGAYEQYF.

The table lists this clonotype with many counts. The chain recombines TRBV12-3 or TRBV12-4 with TRBJ1-4; 7 bases are shared with TRBD1. The junction had 8 bases not matched to a gene; V was cut back by 8 bases and J by 8 bases. The CDR3 covers 13 residues. The CDR3 DNA reads as TGTGCCAGCCGGTACAGGGGAGGGGAAAAACTGTTTTTT. It encodes CASRYRGGEKLFF.

V usage is TRBV29-1 and J usage is TRBJ2-3, with TRBD2 matching over 9 bases. Trimming removed 6 bases from V and 1 base from J; junction bases left unmatched: 5. CDR1 is SQVTM and CDR2 is ANQGSEA in the germline V gene. The CDR3 consists of 14 residues. The CDR3 loop is CSVPPSGGTDTQYF. For the CDR3, the DNA is TGCAGCGTCCCACCTAGCGGGGGCACAGATACGCAGTATTTT.

The chain joins TRBV14 to TRBJ2-3, with TRBD2 matching 8 bases. Germline trimming cut 5 bases from V and 4 bases from J; bases unmatched to any gene: 8. This CDR3 spans 15 amino acids. Germline assignment: CDR1 SGHDN and CDR2 FVKESK. In DNA form, the CDR3 reads TGTGCCAGCAGCGCAGGACTAGCAACCGCAGATACGCAGTATTTT. This translates into CASSAGLATADTQYF.

This clonotype occurred a few times. This chain connects TRBV15 to TRBJ1-4; 7 bases align to TRBD1. The junction had 5 bases not matched to a gene; V was cut back by 0 bases and J by 4 bases. The CDR3 has 16 residues. Per germline, CDR1 LNHNV and CDR2 YYDKDF (reference sequence). CDR3 protein: CATSRDSYRGNEKLFF. In DNA, the CDR3 is TGTGCCACCAGCAGAGATTCATACAGGGGTAATGAAAAACTGTTTTTT.

The chain uses TRBV7-9 and TRBJ2-1; D gene uncertain. Germline loops: CDR1 SEHNR, CDR2 FQNEAQ (reference sequence). This CDR3 is built from 14 residues. The V gene lost 4 bases and the J gene lost 4 bases, with 11 bases spanning the gap. CDR3 loop: CASSSGPIYNEQFF. For the CDR3, the DNA is TGTGCCAGCAGCTCAGGACCGATATACAATGAGCAGTTCTTC. Full variable domain (outside the CDR3, taken from reference TRBV7-9 and TRBJ2-1): DTGVSQNPRHKITKRGQNVTFRCDPISEHNRLYWYRQTLGQGPEFLTYFQNEAQLEKSRLLSDRFSAERPKGSFSTLEIQRTEQGDSAMYLCASSSGPIYNEQFFGPGTRLTVL.

This sequence joins TRBV13 and TRBJ2-7; TRBD1 might be the D (6 bases). CDR3 length: 13 amino acids. The V gene's germline CDR1 is PRHDT and CDR2 FYEKMQ (reference sequence). V was shortened by 4 bases and J by 7 bases, with 14 bases between the two germline ends. The DNA of the CDR3 is TGTGCCAGCAGCTCCTTGGACAGCCGGGAGCAGTACTTC. Translating it yields CASSSLDSREQYF.

The chain combines TRBV20-1 with TRBJ2-7, with 7 nucleotides matching TRBD2. The CDR3 runs 15 residues. With V trimmed by 0 bases and J by 0 bases, 5 bases remained unmatched. The germline gives CDR1 DFQATT, CDR2 SNEGSKA (reference sequence). The DNA for the CDR3 is TGCAGTGCTAGAGATCGGCTAGCGGTCTCCTACGAGCAGTACTTC. Protein product: CSARDRLAVSYEQYF.

The rearrangement joins TRBV7-4 to TRBJ1-1, with D unclear. Trimming removed 8 bases at V and 7 bases at J, with 14 bases between. Germline-derived CDR1 and CDR2 are SGHVT and SQSDAQ. The CDR3 consists of 12 residues. This CDR3 reads CASASLDDEAFF. The CDR3 DNA reads as TGTGCCAGCGCGAGCCTTGATGATGAAGCTTTCTTT.

The CDR3 reads CASSLVDRVTGELFF. CDR3 nucleotides: TGCGCCAGCAGCTTGGTGGACAGGGTCACCGGGGAGCTGTTTTTT. The gene calls are TRBV5-1 and TRBJ2-2; 8 bases fit TRBD1. Germline CDR1 reads SGHRS; CDR2 reads YFSETQ. V shed 0 bases and J 4 bases; nucleotides not matched to a gene: 2. This CDR3 spans 15 amino acids.

This clonotype was observed a few times. J is TRBJ2-5 and V is TRBV7-9; D may correspond to TRBD1 or TRBD2 (6 bases each). Between the trimmed V and J ends, which lost 8 bases and 4 bases, there was a span of 23 bases. The CDR3 is 16 residues long. The germline gives CDR1 SEHNR, CDR2 FQNEAQ (reference sequence). In nucleotides, the CDR3 is TGTGCCAGCCCCCCTGCGGGGCAGGGGTCTGGAGAGACCCAGTACTTC. Translated: CASPPAGQGSGETQYF.

This clonotype came up a few times. The chain recombines TRBV4-2 with TRBJ2-1; maybe TRBD2 (6 bases). V lost 0 bases and J lost 2, with 11 bases in between. This CDR3 region has 16 residues. The germline V gene encodes CDR1 LGHNA and CDR2 YNFKEQ. CDR3 DNA sequence: TGTGCCAGCAGCCAAGATTTCGGCGGGGCCTACAATGAGCAGTTCTTC. Translated, it gives CASSQDFGGAYNEQFF.

The table lists this clonotype with a count of one. The rearrangement joins TRBV6-2 or TRBV6-3 to TRBJ2-2; D gene ambiguous. There are 13 residues in the CDR3. Germline V gives CDR1 MNHEY, CDR2 SVGEGT. Trimming pared 2 bases from V and 5 bases from J, leaving 6 bases between. CDR3 sequence (DNA): TGTGCCAGCAGTTACCCCCTGACCGGGGAGCTGTTTTTT. This translates into CASSYPLTGELFF.

Here the CDR3 reads CASTHGGLATNEKLFF. The CDR3 DNA reads TGTGCCAGCACCCACGGGGGCCTAGCAACTAATGAAAAACTGTTTTTT. This rearrangement joins TRBV12-3 or TRBV12-4 to TRBJ1-4; TRBD1 might be the D (6 bases). The CDR3 runs to 16 residues. V lost 7 bases, J lost 0 bases, and 15 bases lay in between.

This clonotype showed up just a few times. The CDR3 reads CASSLPYSTLDNLNTEAFF. CDR3 nucleotide sequence: TGCGCCAGCAGCCTACCCTACTCGACGCTAGATAACTTGAACACTGAAGCTTTCTTT. The chain combines TRBV5-1 with TRBJ1-1; D gene uncertain. V was trimmed by 4 bases and J by 0 bases, leaving 25 bases between them. Germline V gives CDR1 SGHRS, CDR2 YFSETQ. The CDR3 runs to 19 residues.

Ten or more counts support this clonotype. The chain carries TRBV7-2 and TRBJ2-3; D remains ambiguous. From germline, CDR1 is SGHTA and CDR2 FQGNSA. The CDR3 is 15 amino acids. V was pared by 5 bases and J by 7 bases, with 19 bases between. In nucleotides, the CDR3 is TGTGCCAGCAGCCCCTGGGGAAGCTTTTCAAATACGCAGTATTTT. Its translation is CASSPWGSFSNTQYF.

The chain is built from TRBV24-1 and TRBJ2-3; 7 bases fit TRBD1. Germline assignment: CDR1 KGHDR and CDR2 SFDVKD. Germline trimming cut 4 bases from V and 5 bases from J; bases unmatched to any gene: 2. The CDR3 totals 13 residues. CDR3 DNA sequence: TGTGCCACCAGTGAGAGGGGGCGAGATACGCAGTATTTT. Translated, it gives CATSERGRDTQYF.

The J gene is TRBJ2-4, the V gene TRBV15, with D perhaps TRBD2 (6 bases). The CDR3 covers 16 residues. CDR1 is LNHNV, CDR2 YYDKDF, per germline (reference sequence). Trimming took 5 bases from V and 1 from J, leaving 15 bases between them. The DNA for the CDR3 is TGTGCCACCAGCCGACGGACGGGGGAGGCCAAAAACATTCAGTACTTC. Protein: CATSRRTGEAKNIQYF.

The table lists this clonotype with many counts. The chain joins TRBV7-9 to TRBJ1-2, with 9 bases identical to TRBD1. CDR1 and CDR2 from the germline V gene are SEHNR and FQNEAQ (reference sequence). The length of the CDR3 is 13 residues. J lost 6 bases, V lost 4 bases, and 3 bases had no gene match. In nucleotides, the CDR3 is TGTGCCAGCAGCTCCCGGGACAGGGATGGCTACACCTTC. This encodes CASSSRDRDGYTF.

A remark on this clonotype: A much larger clone differs by one base, so this may be a read error. The chain couples TRBV7-2 to TRBJ2-4; a possible D gene is TRBD1 (5 bases). CDR1 SGHTA and CDR2 FQGNSA come from the germline V gene. The CDR3 is made up of 19 amino acids. CDR3 nucleotide sequence: TGTGCCAGCAACTTACCCCCCCCGGCAGGGCCCATAGACAAAAACATTCAGTACTTC. Translating gives CASNLPPPAGPIDKNIQYF. Full variable domain (outside the CDR3, taken from reference TRBV7-2 and TRBJ2-4): GAGVSQSPSNKVTEKGKDVELRCDPISGHTALYWYRQSLGQGLEFLIYFQGNSAPDKSGLPSDRFSAERTGGSVSTLTIQRTQQEDSAVYLCASNLPPPAGPIDKNIQYFGAGTRLSVL.

V usage is TRBV13 and J usage is TRBJ2-2, with TRBD1 matching over 8 bases. Germline V gene lookup returns CDR1 PRHDT and CDR2 FYEKMQ (reference sequence). Losses at the gene ends were 5 bases for V and 2 bases for J; bases not matched to a gene: 10. This CDR3 has 17 residues. CDR3 DNA: TGTGCCAGCAGCCCCCACATGCAGGGGGCAAACACCGGGGAGCTGTTTTTT. Amino acid sequence: CASSPHMQGANTGELFF.